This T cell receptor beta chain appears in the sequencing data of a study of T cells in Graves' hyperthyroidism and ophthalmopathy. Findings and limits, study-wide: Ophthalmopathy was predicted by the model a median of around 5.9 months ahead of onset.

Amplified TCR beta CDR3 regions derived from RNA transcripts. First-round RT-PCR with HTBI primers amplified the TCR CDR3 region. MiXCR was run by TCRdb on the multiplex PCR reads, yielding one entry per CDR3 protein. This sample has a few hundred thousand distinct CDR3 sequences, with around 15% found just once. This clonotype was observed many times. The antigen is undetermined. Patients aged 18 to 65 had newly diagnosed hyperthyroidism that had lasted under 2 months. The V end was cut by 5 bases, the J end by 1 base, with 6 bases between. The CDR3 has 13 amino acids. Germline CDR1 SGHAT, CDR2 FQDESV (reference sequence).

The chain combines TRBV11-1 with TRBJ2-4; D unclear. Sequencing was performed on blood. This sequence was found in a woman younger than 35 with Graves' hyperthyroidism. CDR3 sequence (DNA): TGTGCCAGCAGCCTGGCTGCCAAAAACATTCAGTACTTC. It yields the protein CASSLAAKNIQYF.